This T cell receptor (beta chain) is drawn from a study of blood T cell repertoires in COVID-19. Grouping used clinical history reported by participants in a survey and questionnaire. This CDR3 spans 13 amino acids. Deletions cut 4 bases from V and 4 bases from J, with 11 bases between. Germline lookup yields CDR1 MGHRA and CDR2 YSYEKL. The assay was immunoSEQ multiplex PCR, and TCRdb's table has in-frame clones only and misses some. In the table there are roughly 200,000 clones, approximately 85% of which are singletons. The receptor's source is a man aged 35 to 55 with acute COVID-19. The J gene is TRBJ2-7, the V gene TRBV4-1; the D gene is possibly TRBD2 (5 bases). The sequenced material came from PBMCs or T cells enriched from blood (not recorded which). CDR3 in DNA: TGCGCCAGCAGCCTGCCGGGCGGGTACGAGCAGTACTTC. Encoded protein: CASSLPGGYEQYF.